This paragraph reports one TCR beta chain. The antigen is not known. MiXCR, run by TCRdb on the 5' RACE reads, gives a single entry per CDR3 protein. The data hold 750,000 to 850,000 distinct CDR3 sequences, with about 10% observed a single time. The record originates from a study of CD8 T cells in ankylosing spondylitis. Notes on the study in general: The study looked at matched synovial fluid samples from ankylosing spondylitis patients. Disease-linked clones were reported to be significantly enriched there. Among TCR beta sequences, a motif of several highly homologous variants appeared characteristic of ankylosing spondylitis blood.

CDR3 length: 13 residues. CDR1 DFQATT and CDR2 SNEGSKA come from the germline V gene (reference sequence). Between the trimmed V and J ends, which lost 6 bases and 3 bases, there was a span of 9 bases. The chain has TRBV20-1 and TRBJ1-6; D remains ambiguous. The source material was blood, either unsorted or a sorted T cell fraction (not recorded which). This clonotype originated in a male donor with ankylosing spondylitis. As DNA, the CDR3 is TGCAGTGCCAGACAAGACTATAATTCACCCCTCCACTTT. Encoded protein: CSARQDYNSPLHF.